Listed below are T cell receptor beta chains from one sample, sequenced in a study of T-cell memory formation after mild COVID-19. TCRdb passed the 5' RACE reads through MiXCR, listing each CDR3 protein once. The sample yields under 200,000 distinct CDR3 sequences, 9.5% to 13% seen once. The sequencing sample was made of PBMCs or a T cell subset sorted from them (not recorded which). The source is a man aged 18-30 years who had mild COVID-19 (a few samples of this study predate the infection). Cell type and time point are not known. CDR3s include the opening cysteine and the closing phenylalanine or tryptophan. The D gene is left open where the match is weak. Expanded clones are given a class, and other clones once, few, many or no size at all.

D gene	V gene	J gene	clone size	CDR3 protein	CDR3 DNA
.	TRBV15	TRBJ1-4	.	CATSKEGFEEKLFF	TGTGCCACCAGCAAAGAAGGGTTCGAGGAAAAACTGTTTTTT
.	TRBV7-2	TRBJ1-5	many	CASSPGSNQPQHF	TGTGCCAGCAGCCCGGGCTCGAATCAGCCCCAGCATTTT
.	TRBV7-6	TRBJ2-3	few	CASSRDTATDTQYF	TGTGCCAGCAGTCGGGACACAGCCACAGATACGCAGTATTTT
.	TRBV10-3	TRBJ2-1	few	CAISLGPGTYNEQFF	TGTGCCATCAGTCTGGGTCCCGGAACGTACAATGAGCAGTTCTTC
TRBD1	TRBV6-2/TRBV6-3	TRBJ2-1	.	CASTPGQGAFNEQFF	TGTGCCAGCACCCCGGGACAGGGGGCTTTCAATGAGCAGTTCTTC
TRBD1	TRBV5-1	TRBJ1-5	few	CASSLDRGPGQPQHF	TGCGCCAGCAGCCTAGACAGGGGGCCAGGTCAGCCCCAGCATTTT
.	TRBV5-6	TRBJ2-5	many	CASSLFHQETQYF	TGTGCCAGCAGCTTGTTCCACCAAGAGACCCAGTACTTC
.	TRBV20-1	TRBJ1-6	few	CSARKGVISPLHF	TGCAGTGCTAGAAAGGGTGTTATTTCACCCCTCCACTTT
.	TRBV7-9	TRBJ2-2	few	CASSLFSVELFF	TGTGCCAGCAGCTTGTTTTCGGTAGAGCTGTTTTTT
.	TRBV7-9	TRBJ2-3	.	CASSSDRGADTQYF	TGTGCCAGCAGCTCCGACCGGGGCGCAGATACGCAGTATTTT
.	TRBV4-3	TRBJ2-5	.	CASSRRPGLEETQYF	TGCGCCAGCAGCCGGCGACCGGGACTCGAAGAGACCCAGTACTTC
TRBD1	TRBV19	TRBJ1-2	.	CASSIVQGDYGYTF	TGTGCCAGTAGTATAGTTCAGGGGGACTATGGCTACACCTTC
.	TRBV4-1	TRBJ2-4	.	CASSQDLLAKNIQYF	TGCGCCAGCAGCCAAGATCTGCTAGCCAAAAACATTCAGTACTTC
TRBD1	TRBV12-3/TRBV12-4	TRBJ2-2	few	CASSPLQGAGELFF	TGTGCCAGCAGCCCTTTGCAGGGGGCCGGGGAGCTGTTTTTT
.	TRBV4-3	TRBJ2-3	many	CASSHWQSGGTDTQYF	TGCGCCAGCAGCCATTGGCAGTCTGGGGGTACAGATACGCAGTATTTT
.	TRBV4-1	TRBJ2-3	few	CASSQDRSDTQYF	TGCGCCAGCAGCCAAGATCGGTCGGATACGCAGTATTTT
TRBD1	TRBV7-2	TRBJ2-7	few	CASNLGGQGFYEQYF	TGTGCCAGCAATTTAGGAGGACAGGGTTTTTACGAGCAGTACTTC
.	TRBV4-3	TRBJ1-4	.	CASSLGVRNEKLFF	TGCGCCAGCAGCTTAGGGGTCCGAAATGAAAAACTGTTTTTT
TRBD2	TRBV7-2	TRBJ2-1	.	CASSLGLAGGLSSYNEQFF	TGTGCCAGCAGCTTAGGACTAGCGGGGGGACTGAGCTCCTACAATGAGCAGTTCTTC
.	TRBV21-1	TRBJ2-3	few	CASSDPPDTQYF	TGTGCCAGCAGTGACCCCCCAGATACGCAGTATTTT
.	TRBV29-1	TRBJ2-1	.	CSGGTYNEQFF	TGCAGCGGCGGGACCTACAATGAGCAGTTCTTC
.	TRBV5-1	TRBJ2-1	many	CASSLVSHEQFF	TGCGCCAGCAGCTTGGTCAGTCATGAGCAGTTCTTC
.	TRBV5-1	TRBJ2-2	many	CASSLQSGELFF	TGCGCCAGCAGTCTACAATCGGGGGAGCTGTTTTTT
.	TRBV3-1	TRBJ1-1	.	CASSRNDDTEAFF	TGTGCCAGCAGCCGGAATGATGACACTGAAGCTTTCTTT
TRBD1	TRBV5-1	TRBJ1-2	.	CASSAGTGHYGYTF	TGCGCCAGCAGCGCCGGGACAGGGCACTATGGCTACACCTTC
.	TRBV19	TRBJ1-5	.	CASSTLGNSNQPQHF	TGTGCCAGTAGTACCCTGGGTAATAGCAATCAGCCCCAGCATTTT
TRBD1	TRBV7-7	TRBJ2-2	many	CASSQKPRNYRGPGTGELFF	TGTGCTAGCAGCCAGAAACCCCGAAACTACAGGGGGCCGGGCACCGGGGAGCTGTTTTTT
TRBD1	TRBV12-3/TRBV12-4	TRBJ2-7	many	CASSPWSGQGAYEQYF	TGTGCCAGCAGTCCCTGGTCGGGACAGGGTGCCTACGAGCAGTACTTC
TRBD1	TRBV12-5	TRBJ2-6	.	CASGLPLDRFSSGANVLTF	TGTGCTAGTGGTTTGCCCTTGGACAGGTTTAGCTCTGGGGCCAACGTCCTGACTTTC